This entry lists 25 T cell receptor beta chains sequenced from one sample in a study of vaccination and CD4 T cells after COVID-19. For these receptors, no antigen is known. Treatment denoted: approximately nine-day PBMC culture with coronavirus spike peptide pools or control peptides (ViraFEST assay). An Oncomine TCR Beta short-read assay was used to sequence the DNA from cultured CD4+ T cells. TCRdb called the PCR reads again in MiXCR, with one record for every CDR3 protein. The sample records around 10,000 distinct CDR3 sequences, over 60% being singletons. The sequencing sample was made of CD4+ T cells from blood, cultured in vitro. The origin of the receptors is a human donor who had recovered from COVID-19.

The chain links TRBV4-1 to TRBJ1-5; no clear D. This CDR3 spans 14 amino acids. V was shortened by 4 bases and J by 4 bases, with 11 bases between the two germline ends. Per the germline V gene, CDR1 is MGHRA and CDR2 is YSYEKL. The CDR3 DNA is TGCGCCAGCAGCCCCCTTCTTGGGAATCAGCCCCAGCATTTT. It codes for CASSPLLGNQPQHF.

The V call is TRBV6-1, the J call TRBJ1-2, with D hard to call. Deletions cut 6 bases from V and 4 bases from J, with 12 bases between. Germline V gene data show CDR1 as MNHNS and CDR2 as SASEGT. The CDR3 extends over 13 amino acids. As DNA, the CDR3 is TGTGCCAGCAGAACCGACACCTCCTATGGCTACACCTTC. This codes for CASRTDTSYGYTF.

The J gene is TRBJ1-2, the V gene TRBV2; D is ambiguous. The germline V gene has CDR1 SNHLY and CDR2 FYNNEI. The CDR3 covers 14 residues. V shed 1 base and J shed 8 bases, with 14 bases lying between them. The CDR3 sequence is CASSEGVGKAGYTF. Here the CDR3 DNA reads TGTGCCAGCAGTGAAGGGGTCGGAAAGGCGGGCTACACCTTC.

This clonotype was counted only a few times. The J gene is TRBJ2-1, the V gene TRBV20-1; TRBD1 aligns across 10 bases. Germline V gene data show CDR1 as DFQATT and CDR2 as SNEGSKA (reference sequence). V gave up 6 bases and J gave up 8 bases; unmatched junction bases: 10. The CDR3 consists of 14 residues. Written as DNA, the CDR3 is TGCAGTGCCCAAGGACAGGGGGGATGGGATGAGCAGTTCTTC. Translation gives CSAQGQGGWDEQFF.

This chain joins TRBV27 and TRBJ1-5; 8 bases are a match to TRBD1. Trimming cost V 4 bases and J 0 bases; bases outside gene matches: 8. Germline lookup yields CDR1 MNHEY and CDR2 SMNVEV (reference sequence). The CDR3 loop spans 17 amino acids. CDR3 region: CASSSNADRDSNQPQHF. The CDR3 region has the DNA TGTGCCAGCAGTTCCAACGCGGACAGGGATAGCAATCAGCCCCAGCATTTT.

The chain carries TRBV19 and TRBJ2-2, with unresolved D. The CDR3 spans 14 residues. The V and J ends lost 6 bases and 4 bases respectively, with 12 bases between them. The germline V gene has CDR1 LNHDA and CDR2 SQIVND (reference sequence). This CDR3 is CASSSMGGTGELFF. CDR3 sequence (DNA): TGTGCCAGTAGCTCTATGGGTGGCACCGGGGAGCTGTTTTTT.

This clonotype is a singleton in its sample. This chain links TRBV30 with TRBJ2-2; 8 bases align to TRBD2. The length of the CDR3 is 11 residues. After removal of 4 bases from V and 9 bases from J, the junction contained 1 base not matched to a gene. CDR1 is GTSNPN and CDR2 is SVGIG in the germline V gene (reference sequence). The DNA of the CDR3 is TGTGCCTGGAAGCGGGAGTGGGAGCTGTTTTTT. Translation: CAWKREWELFF.

The rearrangement uses TRBV6-1 and TRBJ1-5; TRBD1 aligns across 7 bases. Germline-derived CDR1 and CDR2 are MNHNS and SASEGT. Trimming took 6 bases from V and 2 from J; bases not matched to a gene: 4. This CDR3 is 14 amino acids long. The CDR3 region has the DNA TGTGCCAGCAGCTCTGACAGGGGCAATCAGCCCCAGCATTTT. Translating it yields CASSSDRGNQPQHF.

The chain carries TRBV29-1 and TRBJ2-5; D is ambiguous. This CDR3 has 11 residues. Trimming cost V 4 bases and J 0 bases, with 3 bases left between them. Per germline, CDR1 SQVTM and CDR2 ANQGSEA. This chain's CDR3 is CSVGHQETQYF. The DNA of the CDR3 is TGCAGCGTTGGCCACCAAGAGACCCAGTACTTC.

The chain carries TRBV20-1 and TRBJ1-6, with D unclear. The CDR3 contains 11 residues. Between the trimmed V and J ends, which lost 1 base and 8 bases, there was a span of 3 bases. Per germline, CDR1 DFQATT and CDR2 SNEGSKA (reference sequence). The CDR3 DNA is TGCAGTGCTAGAGTTGATTCACCCCTCCACTTT. Translation gives CSARVDSPLHF.

This clonotype was detected a few times. The rearrangement joins TRBV7-2 to TRBJ2-2; D possibly uses TRBD1 or TRBD2 (6 bases each). Trimming took off 5 bases at V and 6 bases at J, with 16 bases between the two ends. The CDR3 has 15 amino acids. CDR1 is SGHTA, CDR2 FQGNSA, per germline. The CDR3 loop reads CASSAGGTGSGELFF. In DNA form, the CDR3 reads TGTGCCAGCAGCGCCGGGGGAACAGGGTCCGGGGAGCTGTTTTTT. The entire variable domain, with the rest obtained from reference TRBV7-2 and TRBJ2-2, is as follows: GAGVSQSPSNKVTEKGKDVELRCDPISGHTALYWYRQSLGQGLEFLIYFQGNSAPDKSGLPSDRFSAERTGGSVSTLTIQRTQQEDSAVYLCASSAGGTGSGELFFGEGSRLTVL.

The chain recombines TRBV28 with TRBJ1-5; unclear D gene. The CDR3 is 11 residues long. In germline, CDR1 is MDHEN, CDR2 SYDVKM. Trimming shortened V by 5 bases and J by 5 bases, and 4 bases separated the two germline ends. The CDR3 DNA follows: TGTGCCAGCAGTGATCATCAGCCCCAGCATTTT. Its protein is CASSDHQPQHF.

The chain carries TRBV7-6 and TRBJ2-7; D is possibly TRBD1 or TRBD2 (6 bases each). Trimming took off 4 bases at V and 2 bases at J, with 21 bases between the two ends. The CDR3 runs to 17 residues. Per the germline V gene, CDR1 is SGHVS and CDR2 is FNYEAQ. DNA of the CDR3: TGTGCCAGCAGCTCGTACAGGGACTCTGCAAAAACCTACGAGCAGTACTTC. Translating gives CASSSYRDSAKTYEQYF.

The chain links TRBV20-1 to TRBJ1-1; tentative D call: TRBD1 (6 bases). Trimming shortened V by 3 bases and J by 1 base, and 12 bases separated the two germline ends. This CDR3 has 14 residues. In germline, CDR1 is DFQATT, CDR2 SNEGSKA (reference sequence). The CDR3 protein is CSARGGPSNTEAFF. CDR3 coding DNA: TGCAGTGCTAGGGGGGGGCCATCGAACACTGAAGCTTTCTTT.

The genes are TRBV21-1 and TRBJ2-7. TRBV21-1 is labeled a pseudogene. The CDR3 runs 14 residues. The chain's CDR3 is CASSKARQVYEQYF. The CDR3 DNA reads as TGTGCCAGCAGCAAAGCGCGCCAGGTCTACGAGCAGTACTTC.

This clonotype is judged large. V and J are TRBV20-1 and TRBJ1-5; possible D gene TRBD1, 5 bases. This CDR3 has 16 amino acids. Germline CDR1 and CDR2: DFQATT and SNEGSKA (reference sequence). The V gene lost 6 bases and the J gene lost 3 bases, with 21 bases spanning the gap. CDR3 amino acids: CSANSGPGLDNQPQHF. The CDR3, as DNA: TGCAGTGCGAATTCGGGTCCGGGGCTGGACAATCAGCCCCAGCATTTT.

J is TRBJ2-5 and V is TRBV7-9; tentatively, D is TRBD2 (5 bases). The CDR3 contains 14 residues. Germline values: CDR1 SEHNR, CDR2 FQNEAQ (reference sequence). Trimming removed 3 bases at V and 5 bases at J, with 13 bases between. The DNA of the CDR3 is TGTGCCAGCAGCTTCCTAGGGCCGGGGGAGACCCAGTACTTC. Its protein is CASSFLGPGETQYF.

CDR3 sequence reads: CASSPGQGGSYGYTF. The CDR3 nucleotides read TGTGCCAGCAGTCCCGGACAGGGGGGTAGCTATGGCTACACCTTC. V is TRBV27 and J is TRBJ1-2; 10 nucleotides agree with TRBD1. Unmatched junction bases numbered 7, after V lost 5 bases and J lost 4 bases. This CDR3 spans 15 amino acids. Germline V gene sequence: CDR1 MNHEY, CDR2 SMNVEV (reference sequence).

The sample holds one count of this clonotype. CDR3 DNA sequence: TGTGCCAGCAGTTATTCCAGCGGGAGTCCCAATGAGCAGTTCTTC. Translation gives CASSYSSGSPNEQFF. V usage is TRBV6-5 and J usage is TRBJ2-1, with 8 bases lining up with TRBD2. In germline, CDR1 is MNHEY, CDR2 SVGAGI. The CDR3 covers 15 residues. V gave up 3 bases and J gave up 6 bases; unmatched junction bases: 7.

CDR3 DNA sequence: TGTGCCAGCAGCCTGTTTCAGGACAGGAAAGCATCCTATAATTCACCCCTCCACTTT. Translating it yields CASSLFQDRKASYNSPLHF. This chain joins TRBV21-1 and TRBJ1-6; no DNA check was done on the table's D call, TRBD1. TRBV21-1 is designated a pseudogene. CDR3 length: 19 residues.

The chain is built from TRBV6-5 and TRBJ1-1; D not certain. CDR1 and CDR2 from the germline V gene are MNHEY and SVGAGI. The CDR3 consists of 15 residues. V lost 2 bases and J lost 1, with 11 bases in between. The CDR3 reads CASSYRPRANTEAFF. The CDR3 coding sequence is TGTGCCAGCAGTTACCGCCCAAGAGCGAACACTGAAGCTTTCTTT.

This clonotype was counted between two and nine times. The V gene is TRBV15, the J gene TRBJ1-1; a possible D gene is TRBD1 (6 bases). The ends were cut back, 0 bases at V and 3 bases at J, with 20 bases in the middle. Germline V gives CDR1 LNHNV, CDR2 YYDKDF (reference sequence). CDR3 length equals 18 residues. The CDR3 loop is CATSRDNPLREGDTEAFF. DNA of the CDR3: TGTGCCACCAGCAGAGATAACCCTCTTCGGGAGGGGGACACTGAAGCTTTCTTT. The variable domain in full, with the rest retrieved from reference TRBV15 and TRBJ1-1, is DAMVIQNPRYQVTQFGKPVTLSCSQTLNHNVMYWYQQKSSQAPKLLFHYYDKDFNNEADTPDNFQSRRPNTSFCFLDIRSPGLGDTAMYLCATSRDNPLREGDTEAFFGQGTRLTVV.

This clonotype appeared a few times. The chain is built from TRBV24-1 and TRBJ2-1; TRBD2 matches at 12 bases. Trimming cost V 3 bases and J 2 bases; bases outside gene matches: 1. Germline V CDR1 and CDR2: KGHDR, SFDVKD. This CDR3 has 16 amino acids. The CDR3, as DNA: TGTGCCACCAGTGATGGACTAGCGGGGACCTACAATGAGCAGTTCTTC. Translation: CATSDGLAGTYNEQFF.

This clonotype has just one count. The V call is TRBV6-5, the J call TRBJ2-1, with D perhaps matching TRBD2 (5 bases). The CDR3 has 16 residues. Trimming pared 0 bases from V and 3 bases from J, leaving 12 bases between. Per germline, CDR1 MNHEY and CDR2 SVGAGI. CDR3 nucleotide sequence: TGTGCCAGCAGTTACTCGGGGAGCGGAAGCTACAATGAGCAGTTCTTC. This gives the protein CASSYSGSGSYNEQFF.

V and J are TRBV20-1 and TRBJ1-1; possibly TRBD1 for D (6 bases). The CDR3 is 15 residues long. The V end lost 0 bases, the J end lost 0 bases, and 11 bases lay between the germline ends. CDR1 DFQATT and CDR2 SNEGSKA come from the germline V gene (reference sequence). CDR3 residues: CSAREATGMNTEAFF. CDR3 nucleotides: TGCAGTGCTAGAGAGGCAACAGGGATGAACACTGAAGCTTTCTTT.